The 8 T cell receptor beta chains below all came from one sample that was sequenced in a study of regulatory T cells in long-lasting Graves disease. Arm-PCR of CDR3 regions and iRepertoire HTBI primers were used to build TCR beta libraries. TCRdb re-called the multiplex PCR reads through MiXCR, storing one row per CDR3 protein. The data contain roughly 470,000 distinct CDR3 sequences, around 20% of them singletons. This sample's time point: persistent/refractory GD, antithyroid drugs over 5 years with positive TRAb. TCR sequences were obtained from RNA taken from PBMCs. Sequenced material: peripheral blood mononuclear cells (PBMCs), taken when the disease was refractory, from a patient treated with antithyroid drugs. Receptors originate from a female donor with Graves disease.

This clonotype was seen at least ten times. The chain uses TRBV28 and TRBJ2-7; tentatively, D is TRBD1 (6 bases). Germline CDR1 reads MDHEN; CDR2 reads SYDVKM. Trimming shortened V by 5 bases and J by 6 bases, and 38 bases separated the two germline ends. The CDR3 consists of 21 residues. CDR3 residues: CASSLLGWGRGRDTKISEQYF. The CDR3 nucleotides read TGTGCCAGCAGTCTTCTAGGTTGGGGGCGAGGACGGGACACCAAAATAAGCGAGCAGTACTTC.

This clonotype has a handful of counts. In DNA form, the CDR3 reads TGCAGTGCCCGGTGGCTAGCGGGACTCGAGAACGGGGAGCTGTTTTTT. It encodes CSARWLAGLENGELFF. This chain links TRBV20-1 with TRBJ2-2; 9 bases agree with TRBD2. V lost 6 bases, J lost 7 bases, and 15 bases stayed unmatched. This CDR3 is built from 16 residues. Germline values: CDR1 DFQATT, CDR2 SNEGSKA (reference sequence).

The CDR3 region is CASSPRTGAAEAFF. CDR3 DNA sequence: TGTGCCAGCAGTCCACGGACAGGGGCTGCTGAAGCTTTCTTT. The chain recombines TRBV27 with TRBJ1-1; 9 bases fit TRBD1. Losses at the gene ends were 5 bases for V and 6 bases for J; bases not matched to a gene: 7. This CDR3 has 14 residues. Germline loops: CDR1 MNHEY, CDR2 SMNVEV (reference sequence).

This clonotype appeared a few times. The chain joins TRBV6-5 to TRBJ1-4; possibly TRBD1 for D (6 bases). The germline CDR1 and CDR2 sequences are MNHEY and SVGAGI. This CDR3 has 18 residues. The germline V and J ends were trimmed by 0 bases and 0 bases, with 14 bases remaining between them. CDR3 sequence: CASSYSPGHSATNEKLFF. The CDR3 DNA sequence: TGTGCCAGCAGTTACTCACCGGGACATAGTGCAACTAATGAAAAACTGTTTTTT.

This clonotype was seen more than once but under ten times. A read error is possible here, since a much larger clone lies one base away. The chain recombines TRBV11-1 with TRBJ2-7; TRBD1 is a possible D gene (6 bases). CDR1 is SGHAT, CDR2 FQDESV, per germline (reference sequence). CDR3 length: 15 residues. V lost 5 bases and J 2 bases, leaving 16 bases between the germline ends. The CDR3 nucleotides read TGTGCCAGCAGCCCACAGGGTGAAAAGACCTACGAGCAGTACTTC. This gives the protein CASSPQGEKTYEQYF.

There are many counts of this clonotype. The chain has TRBV3-1 and TRBJ2-5; D is possibly TRBD2 (6 bases). V lost 5 bases and J lost 0, with 10 bases in between. Germline CDR1 and CDR2: LGHDT and YNNKEL (reference sequence). The CDR3 consists of 14 residues. This CDR3 reads CASSGGSYQETQYF. The CDR3 nucleotides are TGTGCCAGCAGCGGAGGGAGTTACCAAGAGACCCAGTACTTC.

This chain joins TRBV2 and TRBJ2-7; D remains unclear. Germline values: CDR1 SNHLY, CDR2 FYNNEI. This CDR3 has 14 residues. Trimming took off 2 bases at V and 0 bases at J, with 8 bases between the two ends. The CDR3 loop reads CASSEFGSSYEQYF. In DNA form, the CDR3 reads TGTGCCAGCAGTGAATTCGGTAGCTCCTACGAGCAGTACTTC.

This clonotype was counted a few times. This sequence joins TRBV7-8 and TRBJ2-7; 9 bases line up with TRBD2. The CDR3 spans 17 residues. Unmatched junction bases numbered 7, after V lost 1 base and J lost 0 bases. Germline V lookup: CDR1 SGHVS, CDR2 FQNEAQ. The CDR3: CASSLGAGGLGSYEQYF. The CDR3 nucleotides read TGTGCCAGCAGCTTAGGAGCGGGAGGCCTCGGCTCCTACGAGCAGTACTTC.